Included here is one TCR beta chain sequence, with context. Antigen specificity is unknown. CDR1 SQVTM and CDR2 ANQGSEA come from the germline V gene. The CDR3 contains 16 residues. The V gene end was trimmed by 8 bases and the J gene end by 8 bases; junction bases not matched to a gene: 20. This entry comes from a study of T cell responses to AZD1222 COVID-19 vaccine. Overall study context: Second-dose groups at about 4 or about 12 weeks were pooled.

Generated by immunoSEQ multiplex PCR, the TCRdb table keeps only in-frame clones and is missing some. This table holds 95,000 to 150,000 clones, around 87% found once. Whole-study findings and limits: Spike-specific TCR breadth and depth both grew after two AZD1222 doses. White British people made up most donors, females outnumbered males, and clonal diversity was possibly underestimated.

This receptor was taken from an adult in good health. Specimen: peripheral blood, collected on day 0 of AZD1222 vaccination. The chain combines TRBV29-1 with TRBJ2-2; 7 bases are shared with TRBD2. CDR3 sequence reads: CSSNSHQRLAGGELFF. CDR3 nucleotide sequence: TGCAGCTCTAACTCCCACCAAAGACTAGCAGGAGGGGAGCTGTTTTTT.